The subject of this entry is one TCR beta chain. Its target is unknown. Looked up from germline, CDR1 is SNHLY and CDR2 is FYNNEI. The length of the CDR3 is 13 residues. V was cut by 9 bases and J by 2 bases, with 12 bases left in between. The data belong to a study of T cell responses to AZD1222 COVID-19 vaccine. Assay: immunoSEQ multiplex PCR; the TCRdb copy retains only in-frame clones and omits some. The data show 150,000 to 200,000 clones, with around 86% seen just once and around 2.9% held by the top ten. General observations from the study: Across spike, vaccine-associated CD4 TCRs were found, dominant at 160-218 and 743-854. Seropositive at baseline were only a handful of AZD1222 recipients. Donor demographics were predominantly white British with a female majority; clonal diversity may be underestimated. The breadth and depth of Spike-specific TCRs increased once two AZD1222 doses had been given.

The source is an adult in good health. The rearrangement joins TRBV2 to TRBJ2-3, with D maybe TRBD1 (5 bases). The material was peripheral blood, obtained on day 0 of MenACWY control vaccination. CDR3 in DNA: TGTGCCAGTATCAGGGATTACACAGATACGCAGTATTTT. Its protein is CASIRDYTDTQYF. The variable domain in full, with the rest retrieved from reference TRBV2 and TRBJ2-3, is EPEVTQTPSHQVTQMGQEVILRCVPISNHLYFYWYRQILGQKVEFLVSFYNNEISEKSEIFDDQFSVERPDGSNFTLKIRSTKLEDSAMYFCASIRDYTDTQYFGPGTRLTVL.